These T cell receptor beta chains were read from a single sample in a study of T cell changes during pregnancy in multiple sclerosis. Some clones are missing from TCRdb's copy, which holds only in-frame ones; the method was immunoSEQ multiplex PCR. This repertoire shows 50,000 to 65,000 clones, about 89% found once; its top ten account for 0.6% to 0.9%. The sequencing here drew on CD4+ T cells from peripheral blood mononuclear cells, taken in the first trimester of pregnancy. The receptors originated from a female donor with multiple sclerosis, enrolled in a pregnancy study. Each CDR3 is given with its conserved first and last residue. D genes are given only for firm matches. Part of the rows lack a size; the others show once, few, many or a class for expanded clones.

clone size	V gene	D gene	J gene	CDR3 protein	CDR3 DNA
few	TRBV18	TRBD1	TRBJ1-1	CASSLRTGVEDTEAFF	TGTGCCAGCTCCCTCAGGACAGGGGTTGAGGACACTGAAGCTTTCTTT
.	TRBV5-5	.	TRBJ2-5	CASTFRAGNKETQYF	TGTGCCAGCACCTTCCGGGCAGGGAATAAGGAGACCCAGTACTTC
few	TRBV6-4	.	TRBJ1-2	CASSDSAHPLGYGYTF	TGTGCCAGCAGTGACTCGGCACATCCCCTTGGCTATGGCTACACCTTC
.	TRBV7-9	.	TRBJ1-2	CASSPPTQQGGGTF	TGTGCCAGCAGCCCTCCTACCCAACAGGGTGGGGGCACCTTC
.	TRBV12-5	.	TRBJ2-5	CASGPAGVGETQYF	TGTGCTAGTGGTCCCGCAGGGGTAGGAGAGACCCAGTACTTC
.	TRBV14	.	TRBJ1-4	CASSPNAGKLFF	TGTGCCAGCAGCCCCAACGCGGGAAAACTGTTTTTT
.	TRBV29-1	.	TRBJ1-3	CSVEGQGNTIYF	TGCAGCGTTGAAGGGCAGGGAAACACCATATATTTT
.	TRBV6-5	.	TRBJ1-2	CASSYSTNNYGYTF	TGTGCCAGCAGTTACTCGACAAATAACTATGGCTACACCTTC
once	TRBV7-2	.	TRBJ2-3	CASSHSSTDTQYF	TGTGCCAGCAGCCACAGCTCGACAGATACGCAGTATTTT
.	TRBV5-6	.	TRBJ1-3	CASSRRGYSGNTIYF	TGTGCCAGCAGCCGAAGGGGCTACTCTGGAAACACCATATATTTT
.	TRBV11-1	TRBD1	TRBJ2-7	CASSRTGHSYEQYF	TGTGCCAGCAGCCGGACAGGGCACTCCTACGAGCAGTACTTC
.	TRBV18	TRBD1	TRBJ2-5	CASSPSMTGWETQYF	TGTGCCAGCTCACCATCGATGACAGGGTGGGAGACCCAGTACTTC
.	TRBV19	.	TRBJ1-2	CASRIPGAPYGYTF	TGTGCCAGTAGGATACCAGGGGCTCCCTATGGCTACACCTTC
.	TRBV12-5	.	TRBJ1-3	CASGLVAGTRNTIYF	TGTGCTAGTGGTTTGGTTGCGGGCACCCGAAACACCATATATTTT
.	TRBV6-5	.	TRBJ1-2	CASTRGQHYGYTF	TGTGCCAGCACCCGAGGACAGCACTATGGCTACACCTTC
.	TRBV5-1	.	TRBJ2-7	CASSTDRNGYEQYF	TGCGCCAGCAGCACGGACAGAAACGGCTACGAGCAGTACTTC
.	TRBV5-1	.	TRBJ1-2	CASSLKEGGQSYGYTF	TGCGCCAGCAGCTTGAAAGAGGGGGGGCAGAGCTATGGCTACACCTTC
.	TRBV7-2	.	TRBJ2-7	CASSLNSGSNYEQYF	TGTGCCAGCAGCTTAAATTCAGGGTCAAACTACGAGCAGTACTTC
.	TRBV7-2	.	TRBJ1-1	CASTLRGGMNTEAFF	TGTGCCAGCACTCTAAGGGGCGGTATGAACACTGAAGCTTTCTTT
.	TRBV10-1	TRBD2	TRBJ2-7	CAIPPRKLAGGYEQYF	TGCGCCATCCCACCACGGAAACTAGCGGGGGGGTACGAGCAGTACTTC
once	TRBV6-5	.	TRBJ1-5	CASSYSSGGNQPQHF	TGTGCCAGCAGTTACTCGTCAGGGGGCAATCAGCCCCAGCATTTT
.	TRBV2	.	TRBJ1-1	CASSALQPRAQGTEAFF	TGTGCCAGCAGCGCCCTCCAACCCCGGGCGCAGGGCACTGAAGCTTTCTTT